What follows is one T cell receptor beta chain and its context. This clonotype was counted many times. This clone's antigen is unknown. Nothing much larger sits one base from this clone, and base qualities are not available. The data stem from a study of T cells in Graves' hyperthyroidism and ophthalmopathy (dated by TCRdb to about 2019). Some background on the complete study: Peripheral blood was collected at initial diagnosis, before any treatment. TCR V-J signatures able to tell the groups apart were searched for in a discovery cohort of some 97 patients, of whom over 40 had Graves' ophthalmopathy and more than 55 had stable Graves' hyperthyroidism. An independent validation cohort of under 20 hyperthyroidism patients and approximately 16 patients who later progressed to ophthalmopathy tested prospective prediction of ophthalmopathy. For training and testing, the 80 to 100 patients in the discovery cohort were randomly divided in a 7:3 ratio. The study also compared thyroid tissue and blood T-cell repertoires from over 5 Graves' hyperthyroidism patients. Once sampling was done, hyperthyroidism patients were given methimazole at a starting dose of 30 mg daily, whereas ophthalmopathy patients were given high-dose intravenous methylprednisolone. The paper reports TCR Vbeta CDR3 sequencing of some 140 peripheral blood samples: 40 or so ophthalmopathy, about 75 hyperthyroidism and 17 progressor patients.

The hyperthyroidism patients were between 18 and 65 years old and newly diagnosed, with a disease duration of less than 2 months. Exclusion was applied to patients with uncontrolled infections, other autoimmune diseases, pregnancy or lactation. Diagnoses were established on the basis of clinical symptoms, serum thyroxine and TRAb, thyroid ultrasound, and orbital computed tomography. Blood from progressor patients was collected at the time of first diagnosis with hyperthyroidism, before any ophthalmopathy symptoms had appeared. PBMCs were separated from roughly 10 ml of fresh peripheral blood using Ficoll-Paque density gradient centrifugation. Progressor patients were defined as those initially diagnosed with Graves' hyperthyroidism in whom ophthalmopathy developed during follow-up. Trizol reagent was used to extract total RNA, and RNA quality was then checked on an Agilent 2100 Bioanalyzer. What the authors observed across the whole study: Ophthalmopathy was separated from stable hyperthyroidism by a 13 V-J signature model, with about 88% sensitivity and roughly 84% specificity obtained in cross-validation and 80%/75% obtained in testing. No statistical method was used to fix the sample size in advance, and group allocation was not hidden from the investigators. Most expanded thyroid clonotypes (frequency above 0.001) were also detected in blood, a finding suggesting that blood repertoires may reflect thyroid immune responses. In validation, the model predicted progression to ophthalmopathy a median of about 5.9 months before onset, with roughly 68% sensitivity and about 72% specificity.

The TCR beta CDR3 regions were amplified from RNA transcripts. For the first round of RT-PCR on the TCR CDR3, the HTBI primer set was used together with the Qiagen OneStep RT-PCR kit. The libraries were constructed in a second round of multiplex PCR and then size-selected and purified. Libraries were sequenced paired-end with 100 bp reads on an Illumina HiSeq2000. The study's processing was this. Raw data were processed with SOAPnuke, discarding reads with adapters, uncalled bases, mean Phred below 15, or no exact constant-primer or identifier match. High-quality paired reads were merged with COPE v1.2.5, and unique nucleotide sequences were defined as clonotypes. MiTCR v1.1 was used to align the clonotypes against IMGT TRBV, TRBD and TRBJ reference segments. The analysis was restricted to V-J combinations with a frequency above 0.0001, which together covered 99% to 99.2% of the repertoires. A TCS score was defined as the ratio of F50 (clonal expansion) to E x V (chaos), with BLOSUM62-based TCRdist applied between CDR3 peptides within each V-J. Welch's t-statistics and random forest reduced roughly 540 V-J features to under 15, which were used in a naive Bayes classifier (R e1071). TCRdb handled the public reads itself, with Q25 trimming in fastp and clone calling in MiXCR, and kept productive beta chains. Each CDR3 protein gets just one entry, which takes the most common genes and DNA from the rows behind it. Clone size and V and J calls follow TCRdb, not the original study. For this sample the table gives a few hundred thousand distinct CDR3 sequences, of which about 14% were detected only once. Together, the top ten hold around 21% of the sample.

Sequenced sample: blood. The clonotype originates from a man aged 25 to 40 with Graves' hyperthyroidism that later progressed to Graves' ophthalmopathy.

The CDR3 here reads CASSYSGAGGNQPQHF. The DNA sequence is TGTGCCAGCAGTTACTCCGGGGCGGGGGGCAATCAGCCCCAGCATTTT. The V and J segments used are TRBV6-6 and TRBJ1-5, and perhaps TRBD1 as D gene, on 5 matching bases. The CDR3 numbers 16 residues from cysteine through phenylalanine. The CDR3 DNA has 48 bases and is translated from base 1. CDR1 and CDR2 were assigned from the germline V gene (reference sequence) as MNHNY and SVGAGI. Trimming at the junction amounts to 0 bases on V and 2 bases on J, and the germline ends lie 11 bases apart.